The sequence of this T cell receptor (beta chain) was determined in a study of blood T cell repertoires in COVID-19. About the research overall: Samples taken during acute and convalescent COVID-19 were collected in the United States, Italy and Spain.

The CDR3 is 12 amino acids. After removal of 9 bases from V and 6 bases from J, the junction contained 4 bases not matched to a gene. Germline-derived CDR1 and CDR2 are KGHDR and SFDVKD. Clinical history reported by participants formed the basis on which cohorts were assigned. Recovered status applied to Cohort 3 donors who had two consecutive negative PCRs. It also applied to those with clearance or with symptom resolution. Original processing notes: Reference gene primer amplification gave estimated nucleated cell counts. Using immunoSEQ multiplex PCR, the repertoire was profiled, and TCRdb retains in-frame clones only, with some absent. D and trimming were read from the DNA, whereas the V and J calls and clone size are those reported in that table. Among some 390,000 clones listed, approximately 89% were seen once.

The sample consisted of PBMCs or T cells enriched from blood (not recorded which). The sequence came from a woman in her twenties or thirties who had recovered from COVID-19. This chain uses TRBV24-1 with TRBJ2-7, with 10 bases fitting TRBD1. This CDR3 reads CATGTGVGEQYF. The CDR3 nucleotides are TGTGCCACCGGGACAGGGGTGGGCGAGCAGTACTTC.